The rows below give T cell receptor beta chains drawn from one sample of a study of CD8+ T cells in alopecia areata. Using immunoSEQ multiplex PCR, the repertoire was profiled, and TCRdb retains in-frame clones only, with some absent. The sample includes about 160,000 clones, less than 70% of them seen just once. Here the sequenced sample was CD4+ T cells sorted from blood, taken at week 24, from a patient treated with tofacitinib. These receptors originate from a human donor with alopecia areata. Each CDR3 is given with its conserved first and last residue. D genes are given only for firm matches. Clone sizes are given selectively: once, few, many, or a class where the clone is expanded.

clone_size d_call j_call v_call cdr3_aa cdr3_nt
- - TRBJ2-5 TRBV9 CASTAMAEGTQYF TGTGCCAGCACCGCAATGGCAGAGGGGACCCAGTACTTC
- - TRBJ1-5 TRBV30 CAWGRDSNQPQHF TGTGCCTGGGGCCGGGACAGCAATCAGCCCCAGCATTTT
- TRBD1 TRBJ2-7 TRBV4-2 CASSQYRDRSYEQYF TGTGCCAGCAGCCAGTATCGGGACAGGTCCTACGAGCAGTACTTC
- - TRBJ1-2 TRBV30 CAWSVLGSYGYTF TGTGCCTGGAGTGTACTGGGGTCCTATGGCTACACCTTC
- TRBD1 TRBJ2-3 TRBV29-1 CSAGTGTVNTDTQYF TGCAGCGCGGGGACCGGGACAGTCAACACAGATACGCAGTATTTT
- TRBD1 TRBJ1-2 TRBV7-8 CASSLAGGFNGYTF TGTGCCAGCAGCTTGGCAGGGGGGTTCAATGGCTACACCTTC
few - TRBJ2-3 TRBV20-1 CSAGPGDTQYF TGCAGTGCTGGCCCAGGAGATACGCAGTATTTT
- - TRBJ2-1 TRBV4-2 CASSQDGEGRYNEQFF TGTGCCAGCAGCCAAGATGGAGAAGGACGGTACAATGAGCAGTTCTTC
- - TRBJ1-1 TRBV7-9 CASSFWRGGETEAFF TGTGCCAGCAGCTTCTGGCGGGGAGGGGAGACTGAAGCTTTCTTT
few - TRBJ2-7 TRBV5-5 CASSLDGQTPYEQYF TGTGCCAGCAGCTTGGATGGACAGACCCCCTACGAGCAGTACTTC
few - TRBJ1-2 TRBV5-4 CASSLVPWGSYGYTF TGTGCCAGCAGCTTGGTCCCGTGGGGGAGCTATGGCTACACCTTC
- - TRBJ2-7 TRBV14 CASSQDWRQSYEQYF TGTGCCAGCAGCCAAGATTGGAGACAGTCCTACGAGCAGTACTTC
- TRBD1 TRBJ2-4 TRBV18 CASSPRDRSGLNIQYF TGTGCCAGCTCACCACGGGACAGGTCGGGTTTAAACATTCAGTACTTC
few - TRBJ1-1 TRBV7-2 CASSLVGDTEAFF TGTGCCAGCAGCTTAGTGGGGGACACTGAAGCTTTCTTT
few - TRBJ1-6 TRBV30 CAWSDLYSPLHF TGTGCCTGGAGTGATCTGTATTCACCCCTCCACTTT
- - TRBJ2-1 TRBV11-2 CASSLTNNEQFF TGTGCCAGCAGCTTAACTAACAATGAGCAGTTCTTC
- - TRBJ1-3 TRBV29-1 CSVDNRAGNTIYF TGCAGCGTTGATAACAGGGCTGGAAACACCATATATTTT
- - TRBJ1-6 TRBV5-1 CASSLGQAYNSPLHF TGCGCCAGCAGCTTGGGGCAGGCCTATAATTCACCCCTCCACTTT
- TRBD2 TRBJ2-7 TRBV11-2 CASSSEAGPLTYEQYF TGTGCCAGCAGTTCGGAAGCGGGACCCTTAACCTACGAGCAGTACTTC
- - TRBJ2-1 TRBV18 CASSPLQGSHNEQFF TGTGCCAGCTCACCGCTGCAGGGGTCGCACAATGAGCAGTTCTTC
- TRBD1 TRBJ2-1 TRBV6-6 CASRRTGAGNEQFF TGTGCCAGCAGACGGACAGGGGCTGGAAATGAGCAGTTCTTC
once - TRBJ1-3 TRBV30 CAWVRWEAGNTIYF TGTGCCTGGGTGAGGTGGGAGGCTGGAAACACCATATATTTT
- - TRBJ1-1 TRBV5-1 CASSDGMNTEAFF TGCGCCAGCTCCGACGGGATGAACACTGAAGCTTTCTTT
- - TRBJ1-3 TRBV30 CAWSVSGNTIYF TGTGCCTGGAGTGTCTCTGGAAACACCATATATTTT
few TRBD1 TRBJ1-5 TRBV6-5 CASRIDRDSNQPQHF TGTGCCAGCAGAATCGACAGGGATAGCAATCAGCCCCAGCATTTT
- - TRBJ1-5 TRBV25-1 CASSETDGPGNQPQHF TGTGCCAGCAGTGAGACGGACGGCCCAGGCAATCAGCCCCAGCATTTT
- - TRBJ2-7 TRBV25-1 CASGPPGHYEQYF TGTGCCAGCGGCCCGCCAGGGCACTACGAGCAGTACTTC
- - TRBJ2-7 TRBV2 CASSVQDNSQYF TGTGCCAGCAGTGTGCAGGACAACTCACAGTACTTC
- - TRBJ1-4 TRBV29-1 CSVEGNGNEKLFF TGCAGCGTTGAGGGAAATGGGAATGAAAAACTGTTTTTT
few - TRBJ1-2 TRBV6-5 CASSYGPEWGYTF TGTGCCAGCAGTTACGGCCCAGAGTGGGGCTACACCTTC
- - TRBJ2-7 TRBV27 CASSWRGGEQYF TGTGCCAGCAGTTGGAGGGGCGGCGAGCAGTACTTC
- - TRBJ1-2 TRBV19 CASVSRGGYTF TGTGCCAGTGTTAGCAGGGGTGGCTACACCTTC
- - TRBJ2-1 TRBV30 CAWTISYNEQFF TGTGCCTGGACTATCTCCTACAATGAGCAGTTCTTC
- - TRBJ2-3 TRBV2 CASRDPTSTDTQYF TGTGCCAGCAGGGATCCGACTAGTACAGATACGCAGTATTTT
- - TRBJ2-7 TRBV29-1 CSVTEVGEQYF TGCAGCGTTACTGAAGTGGGCGAGCAGTACTTC
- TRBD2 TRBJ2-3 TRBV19 CRSGGAQSTDTQYF TGTCGTAGCGGGGGGGCGCAAAGCACAGATACGCAGTATTTT
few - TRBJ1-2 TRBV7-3 CASSFYPNYGYTF TGTGCCAGCAGCTTCTATCCTAACTATGGCTACACCTTC
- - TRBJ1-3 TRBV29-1 CSVEDRRSGNTIYF TGCAGCGTTGAAGATCGACGGTCTGGAAACACCATATATTTT
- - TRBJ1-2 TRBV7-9 CASSKDRGDGYTF TGTGCCAGCAGCAAGGACAGAGGAGATGGCTACACCTTC
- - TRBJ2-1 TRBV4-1 CASSQGRPRSSYNEQFF TGCGCCAGCAGCCAAGGTCGACCGAGAAGCTCCTACAATGAGCAGTTCTTC
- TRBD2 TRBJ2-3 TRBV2 CASSDFLAGNTDTQYF TGTGCCAGCAGTGATTTCCTAGCGGGAAATACAGATACGCAGTATTTT
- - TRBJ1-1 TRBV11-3 CASSMKTGTKNTEAFF TGTGCCAGCAGCATGAAAACCGGGACTAAGAACACTGAAGCTTTCTTT
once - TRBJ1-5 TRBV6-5 CASGWTNQPQHF TGTGCCAGCGGGTGGACCAATCAGCCCCAGCATTTT
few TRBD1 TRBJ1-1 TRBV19 CASSLGTGRAFF TGTGCCAGTAGCCTTGGGACAGGGAGGGCTTTCTTT
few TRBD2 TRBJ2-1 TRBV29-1 CSVGPSGGAGEQFF TGCAGCGTTGGCCCTAGCGGGGGGGCTGGTGAGCAGTTCTTC
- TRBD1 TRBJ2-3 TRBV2 CASWDRGLNTQYF TGTGCCAGCTGGGACAGGGGGCTGAATACGCAGTATTTT
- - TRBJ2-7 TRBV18 CASRDGYEQYF TGTGCCAGCCGGGACGGCTACGAGCAGTACTTC
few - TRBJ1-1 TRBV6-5 CASSDRKAFF TGTGCCAGCAGTGACAGGAAAGCTTTCTTT
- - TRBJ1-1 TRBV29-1 CSPSRQIEAFF TGCAGCCCCTCTCGACAGATTGAAGCTTTCTTT
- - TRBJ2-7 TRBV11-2 CASSFEGPSSYEQYF TGTGCCAGCAGCTTTGAGGGCCCCAGCTCCTACGAGCAGTACTTC
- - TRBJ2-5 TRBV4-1 CASSQDLRALGSYQETQYF TGCGCCAGCAGCCAAGATCTTCGGGCCCTCGGCAGCTACCAAGAGACCCAGTACTTC
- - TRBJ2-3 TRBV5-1 CASSLVGPNTDTQYF TGCGCCAGCAGCTTAGTGGGGCCCAACACAGATACGCAGTATTTT
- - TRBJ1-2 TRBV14 CASSLTGFGYGYTF TGTGCCAGCAGCCTTACGGGTTTCGGGTATGGCTACACCTTC